This paragraph covers one T cell receptor (beta chain) sequence. Antigen unknown. The data belong to a study of T cells after yellow fever vaccination. Germline V gene data show CDR1 as SGHKS and CDR2 as YYEKEE (reference sequence). V lost 2 bases and J lost 7, with 18 bases in between. The CDR3 totals 15 residues. Study-wide results and caveats: Though weaker, the secondary response peaked faster, on day 5 versus 15. Booster sampling recovered most clones from primary vaccination (around 97% CD4, approximately 88% CD8).

It was through 5'RACE template switching that TCR cDNA was made, with a universal primer site and UMIs added. TCRdb re-analysed the 5' RACE reads in MiXCR, keeping a single row per CDR3 protein. The repertoire holds 350,000 to 550,000 distinct CDR3 sequences, with under 20% as singletons. The TCR comes from a man aged 18-30 years who received the YFV17D yellow fever vaccine. This specimen consisted of PBMCs, obtained before the yellow fever booster vaccination. J is TRBJ2-5 and V is TRBV5-5, with D perhaps TRBD1 (5 bases). CDR3 residues: CASSFPDQGRATQYF. DNA of the CDR3: TGTGCCAGCAGCTTTCCTGACCAGGGAAGGGCGACCCAGTACTTC.